This TCR beta chain emerged from a study of T cells in Graves' hyperthyroidism and ophthalmopathy. This clonotype was recorded at least ten times. Antigen unknown. TCR beta CDR3 sequences were amplified from RNA transcripts. First-round RT-PCR targeting the TCR CDR3 was performed with the HTBI primer set. TCRdb analysed the multiplex PCR reads with MiXCR anew, one entry per CDR3 protein. The sample records around 480,000 distinct CDR3 sequences, roughly 14% being singletons. Findings and caveats of the study: Most thyroid clonotypes expanded above 0.001 were also detected in blood. Researchers report that a 13 V-J model separated ophthalmopathy from stable hyperthyroidism.

Germline V gene data show CDR1 as GTSNPN and CDR2 as SVGIG (reference sequence). The ends lost 5 bases at V and 9 bases at J; junction bases unmatched: 17. The CDR3 is made up of 15 amino acids. Graves' hyperthyroidism is called stable when ophthalmopathy does not progress within 18 months. The PBMCs were sourced from fresh peripheral blood (about 10 ml). This chain connects TRBV30 to TRBJ2-7; TRBD1 agrees at 9 bases. Sequenced: blood. The TCR comes from a woman under 30 with Graves' hyperthyroidism. Here the CDR3 reads CAWDQGGDRAAAQYF. In nucleotides, the CDR3 is TGTGCCTGGGATCAAGGTGGGGACAGGGCCGCTGCGCAGTACTTC.